The present T cell receptor (beta chain) was sequenced within a study of shared clonotypes between healthy human individuals. Study-wide points: Generally, naive subsets came out with larger estimated richness than memory subsets.

Worth noting for this clone: Its antigen is as yet unknown.

Assay: immunoSEQ multiplex PCR; the TCRdb copy retains only in-frame clones and omits some. Among about 1.1 million clones, approximately 80% were seen once, and the ten largest hold 0.89%. From germline, CDR1 is SGHAT and CDR2 FQNNGV. This CDR3 is built from 11 residues. The V end was cut by 8 bases, the J end by 0 bases, with 4 bases between. V is TRBV11-2 and J is TRBJ1-1, with D unclear. The sequenced material came from memory CD4+ T cells from PBMCs. Subset indicated: CD45RA-negative fraction. The receptor comes from a young man in good health. Some clones in this sample may be carry-over from other donors' samples. CDR3 sequence: CASDLNTEAFF. DNA of the CDR3: TGTGCCAGCGATCTGAACACTGAAGCTTTCTTT.